The 32 T cell receptor beta chains below were found in one sample sequenced in a study of cytomegalovirus exposure and HLA in healthy donors. The primer mix had 60 Vbeta and 13 Jbeta primers. Repertoires were generated with immunoSEQ multiplex PCR, while TCRdb's copy carries only in-frame clones and drops some. The repertoire holds some 170,000 clones, with about 77% as singletons. What was sequenced was PBMCs. The receptors were sampled from a female donor in good health and CMV-seronegative.

The CDR3 sequence is CSVGPSASGRARAKNIQYF. CDR3 nucleotides: TGCAGCGTTGGGCCCTCGGCTAGCGGGAGGGCGAGAGCCAAAAACATTCAGTACTTC. The V gene is TRBV29-1, the J gene TRBJ2-4, with TRBD2 identical over 12 bases. This CDR3 has 19 residues. Trimming took 4 bases from V and 0 from J; bases not matched to a gene: 13. Germline assignment: CDR1 SQVTM and CDR2 ANQGSEA.

V is TRBV7-9 and J is TRBJ2-5, with D perhaps matching TRBD2 (6 bases). The CDR3 length is 13 residues. CDR1 and CDR2 (germline): SEHNR, FQNEAQ (reference sequence). V dropped 6 bases and J dropped 4 bases, with 12 bases sitting between them. CDR3 sequence: CASRGGSGETQYF. The CDR3 DNA reads as TGTGCCAGCAGAGGAGGGAGCGGAGAGACCCAGTACTTC. The full variable domain, its missing parts supplied by reference TRBV7-9 and TRBJ2-5, is DTGVSQNPRHKITKRGQNVTFRCDPISEHNRLYWYRQTLGQGPEFLTYFQNEAQLEKSRLLSDRFSAERPKGSFSTLEIQRTEQGDSAMYLCASRGGSGETQYFGPGTRLLVL.

This sequence joins TRBV27 and TRBJ2-5; the D gene is possibly TRBD1 (6 bases). The germline gives CDR1 MNHEY, CDR2 SMNVEV (reference sequence). Deletions cut 8 bases from V and 6 bases from J, with 16 bases between. The CDR3 extends over 13 amino acids. The CDR3 spells CASSDSPGQTQYF. The CDR3 DNA is TGTGCCAGCTCGGACAGTCCAGGACAGACCCAGTACTTC.

The gene calls are TRBV4-1 and TRBJ2-7; D is unresolved. Between the trimmed V and J ends, which lost 2 bases and 4 bases, there was a span of 9 bases. Per germline, CDR1 MGHRA and CDR2 YSYEKL. The CDR3 has 13 amino acids. The CDR3 here is CASSQHTEYEQYF. CDR3 bases: TGCGCCAGCAGCCAACATACAGAGTACGAGCAGTACTTC.

This clone has only one observation. The chain combines TRBV9 with TRBJ2-3; 9 bases map to TRBD2. CDR3 size: 19 residues. Germline-derived CDR1 and CDR2 are SGDLS and YYNGEE. The V and J ends lost 3 bases and 0 bases, in that order; junction bases with no gene match: 14. The CDR3 sequence is CASSGPAGGRVGSTDTQYF. The DNA of the CDR3 is TGTGCCAGCAGCGGCCCGGCGGGGGGGCGTGTCGGAAGCACAGATACGCAGTATTTT. Complete variable domain (other parts from reference TRBV9 and TRBJ2-3): DSGVTQTPKHLITATGQRVTLRCSPRSGDLSVYWYQQSLDQGLQFLIQYYNGEERAKGNILERFSAQQFPDLHSELNLSSLELGDSALYFCASSGPAGGRVGSTDTQYFGPGTRLTVL.

This chain uses TRBV7-9 with TRBJ2-7, with 7 bases lining up with TRBD1. The germline gives CDR1 SEHNR, CDR2 FQNEAQ (reference sequence). The trim removed 7 bases at V and 6 bases at J, leaving 12 bases unmatched. The CDR3 has 14 amino acids. CDR3 DNA: TGTGCCAGCACGCCGCAGGGGGTCTCAACCGAGCAGTACTTC. Translating gives CASTPQGVSTEQYF.

With respect to this clone: Other DNA sequences of this sample code for an identical CDR3. The chain links TRBV2 to TRBJ1-1; a possible D gene is TRBD1 (5 bases). From germline, CDR1 is SNHLY and CDR2 FYNNEI. The germline V and J ends were trimmed by 9 bases and 4 bases, with 15 bases remaining between them. The CDR3 is 13 amino acids. The CDR3, as DNA: TGTGCCAGACGTAGCAGGGTGGGCACTGAAGCTTTCTTT. Translating it yields CARRSRVGTEAFF.

This chain links TRBV5-4 with TRBJ2-1, with TRBD1 identical over 7 bases. This CDR3 region has 15 residues. V lost 0 bases to trimming and J lost 5 bases; unmatched junction nucleotides: 5. Looked up from germline, CDR1 is SGHNT and CDR2 is YYREEE (reference sequence). The CDR3 sequence is CASSLGHRGDNEQFF. The CDR3 DNA is TGTGCCAGCAGCTTGGGCCACAGGGGAGACAATGAGCAGTTCTTC.

V gene TRBV5-1 combines with J gene TRBJ1-2; 7 nucleotides match TRBD1. The CDR3 loop spans 14 amino acids. Germline lookup yields CDR1 SGHRS and CDR2 YFSETQ. V was clipped by 6 bases and J by 4 bases; unmatched bases: 9. For the CDR3, the DNA is TGCGCCAGCAAAATGGAGGGGGCTGCCTATGGCTACACCTTC. It is translated as CASKMEGAAYGYTF.

On this clone: An end of the junction does not agree with germline; a read error may underlie this. This specimen includes other DNA sequences encoding the same CDR3. The chain is built from TRBV15 and TRBJ2-7; possible D gene TRBD2, 5 bases. This CDR3 region has 13 residues. The germline gives CDR1 LNHNV, CDR2 YYDKDF (reference sequence). The CDR3 protein is CATRGRDSYEQYF. In nucleotides, the CDR3 is TGCGCCACCAGAGGCCGGGACTCCTACGAGCAGTACTTC.

The chain is built from TRBV5-4 and TRBJ2-2; 13 bases are shared with TRBD2. The V gene end was trimmed by 4 bases and the J gene end by 6 bases; junction bases not matched to a gene: 15. CDR3 length equals 19 residues. Germline V gene lookup returns CDR1 SGHNT and CDR2 YYREEE (reference sequence). This CDR3 reads CASSPRVLAGGPFPGELFF. The CDR3 bases are TGTGCCAGCAGCCCCAGGGTACTAGCGGGAGGGCCCTTCCCCGGGGAGCTGTTTTTT.

The genes are TRBV7-3 and TRBJ2-2, with a possible D match to TRBD2 (7 bases). The CDR3 covers 16 residues. V was trimmed by 4 bases and J by 8 bases, leaving 20 bases between them. CDR1 is SGHTA and CDR2 is FQGTGA in the germline V gene. The CDR3 loop is CASSYLPGRGRGELFF. The CDR3 nucleotides are TGTGCCAGCAGCTACCTACCCGGGCGGGGGCGTGGGGAGCTGTTTTTT.

This chain connects TRBV30 to TRBJ1-3; D is unclear. The CDR3 is made up of 14 amino acids. Trimming removed 2 bases from V and 0 bases from J, with 8 bases in between. Germline CDR1 and CDR2: GTSNPN and SVGIG (reference sequence). The CDR3: CAWSPTTSGNTIYF. CDR3 nucleotides: TGTGCCTGGAGTCCTACTACCTCTGGAAACACCATATATTTT.

This chain uses TRBV7-9 with TRBJ1-1; the D is unclear. V lost 0 bases to trimming and J lost 6 bases, with 14 bases between them. Per the germline V gene, CDR1 is SEHNR and CDR2 is FQNEAQ (reference sequence). This CDR3 is 15 amino acids long. The chain's CDR3 is CASSLAAGSRAEAFF. CDR3 in DNA: TGTGCCAGCAGCTTAGCTGCCGGGTCTCGCGCTGAAGCTTTCTTT.

This clone was seen more than once but under ten times. The chain employs TRBV4-3 and TRBJ2-6; D gene uncertain. The V gene lost 0 bases and the J gene lost 1 base, with 7 bases spanning the gap. From germline, CDR1 is LGHNA and CDR2 YSLEER. The CDR3 covers 16 residues. The CDR3 loop is CASSQEYESGANVLTF. CDR3 DNA: TGCGCCAGCAGCCAAGAGTACGAGTCTGGGGCCAACGTCCTGACTTTC.

This clone was observed a handful of times. The J gene is TRBJ1-3, the V gene TRBV19; the match to TRBD1 covers 8 bases. Looked up from germline, CDR1 is LNHDA and CDR2 is SQIVND (reference sequence). The CDR3 totals 16 residues. V shed 5 bases and J 0 bases; nucleotides not matched to a gene: 6. The CDR3 DNA reads as TGTGCCAGTAGTTCGGGACAGGCGGCCTCTGGAAACACCATATATTTT. Translated: CASSSGQAASGNTIYF. Variable domain in full (rest from reference TRBV19 and TRBJ1-3): DGGITQSPKYLFRKEGQNVTLSCEQNLNHDAMYWYRQDPGQGLRLIYYSQIVNDFQKGDIAEGYSVSREKKESFPLTVTSAQKNPTAFYLCASSSGQAASGNTIYFGEGSWLTVV.

The genes are TRBV5-1 and TRBJ2-1, with 9 positions matching TRBD2. The CDR3 consists of 17 residues. Germline-derived CDR1 and CDR2 are SGHRS and YFSETQ. The trim removed 0 bases at V and 5 bases at J, leaving 9 bases unmatched. For the CDR3, the DNA is TGCGCCAGCAGCTTGGCCCAAACCGGGACTAGCCACAATGAGCAGTTCTTC. Translation: CASSLAQTGTSHNEQFF.

This sequence joins TRBV5-4 and TRBJ2-1, with a tentative D call TRBD2 (5 bases). The germline V and J ends were trimmed by 0 bases and 9 bases, with 13 bases remaining between them. In germline, CDR1 is SGHNT, CDR2 YYREEE (reference sequence). The CDR3 consists of 14 residues. The CDR3 coding sequence is TGTGCCAGCAGCTTGGAATTGACTAAGGGTGAGCAGTTCTTC. Amino acid sequence: CASSLELTKGEQFF.

The chain carries TRBV7-2 and TRBJ2-1; 16 positions agree with TRBD2. The CDR3 spans 19 residues. Germline CDR1 SGHTA, CDR2 FQGNSA. Trimming cost V 1 base and J 2 bases; bases outside gene matches: 5. CDR3 in DNA: TGTGCCAGCAGCTTAGTTGGGACTAGCGGGAGGGGAACCTACAATGAGCAGTTCTTC. Translating gives CASSLVGTSGRGTYNEQFF.

The V and J genes are TRBV7-9 and TRBJ2-3; 7 nucleotides line up with TRBD2. The germline gives CDR1 SEHNR, CDR2 FQNEAQ (reference sequence). J was trimmed by 4 bases and V by 8 bases; bases with no gene match: 0. This CDR3 has 11 amino acids. This CDR3 is CASGLADTQYF. CDR3 nucleotides: TGTGCCAGCGGACTAGCAGATACGCAGTATTTT.

The rearrangement links TRBV7-3 to TRBJ1-2; D may be TRBD1 (5 bases). The CDR3 extends over 13 amino acids. Germline V gives CDR1 SGHTA, CDR2 FQGTGA. V was trimmed by 6 bases and J by 0 bases, leaving 8 bases between them. CDR3 protein: CASSSGSNYGYTF. The CDR3 nucleotides are TGTGCCAGCAGTTCAGGGTCTAACTATGGCTACACCTTC.

The chain carries TRBV5-6 and TRBJ2-4, with no clear D. The CDR3 loop spans 15 amino acids. Germline lookup yields CDR1 SGHDT and CDR2 YYEEEE. With 2 bases removed from V and 0 bases from J, the gap between germline ends came to 9 bases. The CDR3 nucleotides are TGTGCCAGCAGCTTAGGCGGTATAGCCAAAAACATTCAGTACTTC. Translated, it gives CASSLGGIAKNIQYF.

This clone was counted only a few times. V and J are TRBV7-3 and TRBJ2-7; D perhaps matches TRBD1 (5 bases). Germline V gene sequence: CDR1 SGHTA, CDR2 FQGTGA. This CDR3 comprises 13 residues. Trimming removed 4 bases at V and 5 bases at J, with 12 bases between. The CDR3 bases are TGTGCCAGCAGCTCTCGGCAGGGCGACGAGCAGTACTTC. The encoded protein is CASSSRQGDEQYF.

The chain joins TRBV11-2 to TRBJ2-7; 7 bases align to TRBD1. CDR3 length: 15 amino acids. The V and J ends lost 1 base and 3 bases, in that order; junction bases with no gene match: 6. Per the germline V gene, CDR1 is SGHAT and CDR2 is FQNNGV. Here the CDR3 reads CASSLVATGNYEQYF. CDR3 in DNA: TGTGCCAGCAGCTTAGTAGCGACAGGGAACTACGAGCAGTACTTC.

In this sample, this clone turned up a few times. The CDR3 DNA follows: TGTGCCAGCAGTTTACGGAGCGGGAGCCAAGAGACCCAGTACTTC. It codes for CASSLRSGSQETQYF. The rearrangement joins TRBV27 to TRBJ2-5; the match to TRBD2 covers 8 bases. V shed 2 bases, J shed 1 base, and the junction held 3 bases outside the gene matches. The CDR3 contains 15 residues. Germline CDR1 is MNHEY and CDR2 is SMNVEV (reference sequence).

On this clone: The same CDR3 also results from other DNA sequences found in this sample. J is TRBJ1-5 and V is TRBV12-5, with no clear D. This CDR3 is built from 13 residues. V lost 1 base to trimming and J lost 5 bases, with 6 bases between them. In germline, CDR1 is LGHNT, CDR2 FRNRAP. This CDR3 reads CASGLARDQPQHF. CDR3 coding DNA: TGTGCTAGTGGTTTGGCCCGTGATCAGCCCCAGCATTTT.

The chain is built from TRBV5-4 and TRBJ2-7, with TRBD2 matching over 8 bases. V trimming: 4 bases; J trimming: 3 bases; junction bases outside the gene matches: 9. This CDR3 region has 15 residues. CDR1 and CDR2 from the germline V gene are SGHNT and YYREEE (reference sequence). This CDR3 reads CASSAGLAEYYEQYF. CDR3 in DNA: TGTGCCAGCAGCGCCGGACTAGCAGAATACTACGAGCAGTACTTC.

The chain employs TRBV5-4 and TRBJ2-1; D uncertain. Trimming left V 2 bases short and J 8 bases short, with 17 bases between. This CDR3 has 15 residues. Germline CDR1 and CDR2: SGHNT and YYREEE (reference sequence). The CDR3 DNA reads TGTGCCAGCAGCTTTATCAACGGGTTTGGCGATGAGCAGTTCTTC. Residues: CASSFINGFGDEQFF.

V and J are TRBV29-1 and TRBJ2-5, with a weak D call TRBD1 (5 bases). The CDR3 covers 12 residues. Germline loops: CDR1 SQVTM, CDR2 ANQGSEA. Trimming shortened V by 2 bases and J by 5 bases, and 9 bases separated the two germline ends. CDR3 in DNA: TGCAGCGTTGAATTTCGACAGGAGACCCAGTACTTC. The encoded protein is CSVEFRQETQYF.

The J gene is TRBJ2-6, the V gene TRBV5-8; 12 bases are a match to TRBD2. V dropped 0 bases and J dropped 2; count of bases not matched to a gene: 6. Germline CDR1 and CDR2: SGHTS and YDEGEE. The CDR3 spans 19 residues. The CDR3 loop is CASSLAKLAGGAGANVLTF. CDR3 nucleotide sequence: TGTGCCAGCAGCTTGGCCAAGCTAGCGGGAGGGGCTGGGGCCAACGTCCTGACTTTC.

The chain has TRBV4-1 and TRBJ1-2; perhaps TRBD1 as D (6 bases). CDR3 length: 16 amino acids. Trimming took off 0 bases at V and 5 bases at J, with 16 bases between the two ends. CDR1 and CDR2 (germline): MGHRA, YSYEKL. CDR3 amino acids: CASSQEMTGRSYGYTF. CDR3 in DNA: TGCGCCAGCAGCCAAGAAATGACAGGCAGGTCTTATGGCTACACCTTC.

This rearrangement joins TRBV12-5 to TRBJ2-7, with 8 bases lining up with TRBD1. CDR3 length equals 12 residues. Trimming removed 9 bases from V and 4 bases from J; junction bases left unmatched: 5. CDR1 is LGHNT, CDR2 FRNRAP, per germline. The CDR3 region is CASRQGTYEQYF. The DNA for the CDR3 is TGTGCTAGCCGACAGGGGACATACGAGCAGTACTTC.